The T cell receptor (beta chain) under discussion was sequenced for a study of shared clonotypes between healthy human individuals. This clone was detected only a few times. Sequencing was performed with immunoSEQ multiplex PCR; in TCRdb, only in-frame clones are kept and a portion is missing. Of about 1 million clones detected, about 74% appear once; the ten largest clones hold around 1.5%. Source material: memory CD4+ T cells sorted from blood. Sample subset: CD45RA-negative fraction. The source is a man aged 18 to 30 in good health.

This CDR3 is CACKQGTNSPLHF. The CDR3 DNA is TGTGCCTGTAAACAGGGGACTAATTCACCCCTCCACTTT. The genes are TRBV30 and TRBJ1-6; 7 bases fit TRBD1. Germline assignment: CDR1 GTSNPN and CDR2 SVGIG (reference sequence). The J segment lost 6 bases and the V segment lost 6 bases, leaving 5 bases of the junction unmatched. This CDR3 has 13 amino acids.